This is a list of T cell receptor beta chains from one sample in a study of T cells in Graves' hyperthyroidism and ophthalmopathy. Each CDR3 protein gets one entry after TCRdb re-called the multiplex PCR reads with MiXCR. The sample carries about 380,000 distinct CDR3 sequences, less than 15% recorded once. The material sequenced was blood. The receptors come from a man younger than 40 with Graves' hyperthyroidism that later progressed to Graves' ophthalmopathy. CDR3s include the opening cysteine and the closing phenylalanine or tryptophan. The order of the fields is V gene, D gene, clone size, J gene, CDR3 protein, CDR3 DNA. A D gene is named only where the DNA matches it firmly. Size is omitted from some rows. Given values are once, few, many or a class for expanded clones.

>TRBV24-1|-|many|TRBJ2-7
CATSDFSLGAGEEQYF
TGTGCCACCAGTGATTTTTCCTTAGGGGCAGGCGAGGAGCAGTACTTC
>TRBV11-2|TRBD2|many|TRBJ2-7
CASSTSGSPYEQYF
TGTGCCAGCTCGACTAGCGGTTCCCCCTACGAGCAGTACTTC
>TRBV9|-|-|TRBJ1-4
CASSVGKGATNEKLFF
TGTGCCAGCAGCGTAGGGAAGGGCGCAACTAATGAAAAACTGTTTTTT
>TRBV5-1|TRBD2|-|TRBJ2-1
CASRMERLAGPREQFF
TGCGCCAGCAGAATGGAAAGACTAGCGGGGCCCCGTGAGCAGTTCTTC
>TRBV6-1|TRBD1|many|TRBJ2-7
CASRTRDRGLYEQYF
TGTGCCAGCAGGACCCGGGACAGGGGACTCTACGAGCAGTACTTC
>TRBV7-3|TRBD2|-|TRBJ2-2
CASSSPAGGRGTGELFF
TGTGCCAGCAGCTCCCCAGCGGGGGGGCGCGGAACCGGGGAGCTGTTTTTT
>TRBV20-1|-|few|TRBJ2-7
CSAREPRGGSEQYF
TGCAGTGCTAGAGAACCCAGGGGCGGGAGCGAGCAGTACTTC
>TRBV5-8|-|many|TRBJ2-1
CASDQGFHEQFF
TGTGCCAGTGACCAGGGTTTCCATGAGCAGTTCTTC
>TRBV4-1|-|few|TRBJ2-7
CASTSGPGDEQYF
TGCGCCAGCACCTCCGGCCCGGGAGACGAGCAGTACTTC
>TRBV29-1|-|few|TRBJ2-5
CSVEGNGVARGETQYF
TGCAGCGTTGAAGGAAATGGGGTTGCGCGCGGAGAGACCCAGTACTTC
>TRBV27|-|few|TRBJ2-7
CASGGTYEQYF
TGTGCCAGCGGGGGTACCTACGAGCAGTACTTC
>TRBV5-1|-|few|TRBJ1-3
CASSWTSDGNTIYF
TGCGCCAGCAGCTGGACGTCCGATGGAAACACCATATATTTT
>TRBV29-1|-|few|TRBJ1-1
CSVCRGVNTEAFF
TGCAGCGTTTGTCGGGGAGTGAACACTGAAGCTTTCTTT
>TRBV9|TRBD2|-|TRBJ2-3
CASSVVGLALTDTQYF
TGTGCCAGCAGCGTAGTGGGACTAGCGTTAACAGATACGCAGTATTTT
>TRBV3-1|-|many|TRBJ2-7
CASSLNPRTYEQYF
TGTGCCAGCAGCCTAAACCCGAGAACCTACGAGCAGTACTTC
>TRBV12-3/TRBV12-4|-|-|TRBJ1-1
CASSPDSPNTEAFF
TGTGCCAGCAGTCCCGACAGCCCGAACACTGAAGCTTTCTTT
>TRBV6-5|-|few|TRBJ2-1
CASSYSIGGHNEQFF
TGTGCCAGCAGTTACTCCATAGGGGGGCACAATGAGCAGTTCTTC
>TRBV28|-|many|TRBJ1-2
CASSSPGAGDFGYTF
TGTGCCAGCAGTTCCCCGGGGGCAGGGGACTTCGGCTACACCTTC
>TRBV18|-|-|TRBJ1-2
CASSPGLNYGYTF
TGTGCCAGCTCACCCGGTTTAAACTATGGCTACACCTTC
>TRBV20-1|-|-|TRBJ2-2
CSARDPGRMSPGELFF
TGCAGTGCTAGAGATCCCGGCAGAATGTCTCCCGGGGAGCTGTTTTTT
>TRBV11-2|-|few|TRBJ1-2
CASSRDLYGYTF
TGTGCCAGCAGCCGGGACCTCTATGGCTACACCTTC
>TRBV12-5|-|many|TRBJ1-2
CASGLVIWEGLFNGYTF
TGTGCTAGTGGTTTGGTAATTTGGGAGGGTTTATTTAATGGCTACACCTTC
>TRBV7-8|TRBD1|many|TRBJ1-4
CASSLDRGLNEKLFF
TGTGCCAGCAGCTTGGACAGGGGCCTTAATGAAAAACTGTTTTTT
>TRBV5-1|-|few|TRBJ2-5
CASSPGPEETQYF
TGCGCCAGCAGCCCGGGACCAGAAGAGACCCAGTACTTC